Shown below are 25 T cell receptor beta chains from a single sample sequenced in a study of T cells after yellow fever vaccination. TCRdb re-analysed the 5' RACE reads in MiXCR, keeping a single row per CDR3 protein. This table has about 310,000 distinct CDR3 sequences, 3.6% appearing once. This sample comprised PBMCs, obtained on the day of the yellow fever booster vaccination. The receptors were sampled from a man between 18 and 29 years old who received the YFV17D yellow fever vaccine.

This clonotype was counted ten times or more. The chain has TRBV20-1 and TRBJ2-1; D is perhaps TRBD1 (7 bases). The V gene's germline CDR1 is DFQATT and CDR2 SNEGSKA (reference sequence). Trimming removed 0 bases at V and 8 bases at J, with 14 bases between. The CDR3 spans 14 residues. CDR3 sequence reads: CSARDPEGAHEQFF. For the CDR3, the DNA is TGCAGTGCTAGAGATCCGGAGGGGGCCCATGAGCAGTTCTTC.

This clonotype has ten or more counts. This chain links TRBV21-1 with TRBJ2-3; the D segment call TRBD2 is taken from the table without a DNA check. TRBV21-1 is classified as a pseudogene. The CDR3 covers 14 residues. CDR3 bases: TGTGCCAGCAGCAAAGGAGGGAGCACAGATACGCAGTATTTT. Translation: CASSKGGSTDTQYF.

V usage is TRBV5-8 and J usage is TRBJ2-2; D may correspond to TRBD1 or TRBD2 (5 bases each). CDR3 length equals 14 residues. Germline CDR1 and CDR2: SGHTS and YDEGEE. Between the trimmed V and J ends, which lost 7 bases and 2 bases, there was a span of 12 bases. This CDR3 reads CASVGDRNTGELFF. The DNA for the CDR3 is TGTGCCAGCGTGGGGGATAGAAACACCGGGGAGCTGTTTTTT.

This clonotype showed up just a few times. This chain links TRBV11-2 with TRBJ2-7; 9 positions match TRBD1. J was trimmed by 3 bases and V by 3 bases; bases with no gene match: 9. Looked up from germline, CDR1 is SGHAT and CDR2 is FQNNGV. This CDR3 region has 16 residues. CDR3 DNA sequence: TGTGCCAGCAGCTTTCTTACAGGGGGCCGGGGCTACGAGCAGTACGTC. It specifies CASSFLTGGRGYEQYV.

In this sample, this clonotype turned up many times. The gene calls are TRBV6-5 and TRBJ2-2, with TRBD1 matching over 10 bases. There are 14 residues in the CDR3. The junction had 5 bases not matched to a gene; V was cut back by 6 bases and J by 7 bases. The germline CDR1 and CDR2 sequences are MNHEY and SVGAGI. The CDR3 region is CASSRTGGDGELFF. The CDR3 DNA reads TGTGCCAGCAGCCGGACAGGGGGAGACGGGGAGCTGTTTTTT.

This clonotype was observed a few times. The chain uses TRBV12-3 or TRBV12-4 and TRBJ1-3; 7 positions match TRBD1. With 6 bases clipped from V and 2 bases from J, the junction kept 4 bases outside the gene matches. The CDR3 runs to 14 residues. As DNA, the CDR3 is TGTGCCAGCAGAGAAGGACAGGCTGGAAACACCATATATTTT. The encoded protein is CASREGQAGNTIYF.

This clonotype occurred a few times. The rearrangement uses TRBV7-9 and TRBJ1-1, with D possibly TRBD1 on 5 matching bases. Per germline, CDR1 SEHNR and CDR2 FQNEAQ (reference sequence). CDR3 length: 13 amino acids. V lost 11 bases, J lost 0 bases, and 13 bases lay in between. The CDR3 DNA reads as TGTGCCGGGGGGGGGGAGATGAACACTGAAGCTTTCTTT. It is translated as CAGGGEMNTEAFF.

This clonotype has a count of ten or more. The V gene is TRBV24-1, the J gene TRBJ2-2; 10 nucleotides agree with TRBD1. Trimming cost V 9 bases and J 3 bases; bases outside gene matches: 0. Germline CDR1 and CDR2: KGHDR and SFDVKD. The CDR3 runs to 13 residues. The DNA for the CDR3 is TGTGCCACCGGGACAGGGGACACCGGGGAGCTGTTTTTT. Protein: CATGTGDTGELFF.

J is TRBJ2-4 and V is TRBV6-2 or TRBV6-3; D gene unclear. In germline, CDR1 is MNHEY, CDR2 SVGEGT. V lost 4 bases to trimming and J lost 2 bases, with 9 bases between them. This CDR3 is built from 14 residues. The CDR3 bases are TGTGCCAGCAGTTCCTCTAGTACCAAAAACATTCAGTACTTC. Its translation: CASSSSSTKNIQYF.

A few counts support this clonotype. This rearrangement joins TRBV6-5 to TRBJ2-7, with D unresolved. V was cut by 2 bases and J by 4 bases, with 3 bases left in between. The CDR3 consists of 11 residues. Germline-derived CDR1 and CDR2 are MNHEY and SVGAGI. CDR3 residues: CASSYRYEQYV. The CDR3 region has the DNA TGTGCCAGCAGTTACCGGTACGAGCAGTACGTC.

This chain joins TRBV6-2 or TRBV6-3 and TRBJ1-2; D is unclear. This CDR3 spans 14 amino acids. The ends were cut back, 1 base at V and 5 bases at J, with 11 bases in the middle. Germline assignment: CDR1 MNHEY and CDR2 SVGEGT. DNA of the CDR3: TGTGCCAGCAGTTACTTCACGGCCGTTTATGGCTACACCTTC. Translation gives CASSYFTAVYGYTF.

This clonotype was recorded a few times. In DNA form, the CDR3 reads TGTGCCAGCAGTTACAGTTCCGAGAACTATGGCTACACCTTC. It codes for CASSYSSENYGYTF. The genes are TRBV6-5 and TRBJ1-2; D gene unclear. This CDR3 region has 14 residues. V was trimmed by 2 bases and J by 2 bases, leaving 9 bases between them. Germline loops: CDR1 MNHEY, CDR2 SVGAGI.

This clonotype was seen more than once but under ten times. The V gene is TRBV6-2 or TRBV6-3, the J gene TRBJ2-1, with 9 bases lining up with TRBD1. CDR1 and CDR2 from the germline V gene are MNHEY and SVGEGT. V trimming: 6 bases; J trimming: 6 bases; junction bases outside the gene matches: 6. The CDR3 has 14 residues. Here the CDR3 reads CASRGTGWSNEQFF. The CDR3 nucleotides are TGTGCCAGCAGAGGGACAGGGTGGAGCAATGAGCAGTTCTTC.

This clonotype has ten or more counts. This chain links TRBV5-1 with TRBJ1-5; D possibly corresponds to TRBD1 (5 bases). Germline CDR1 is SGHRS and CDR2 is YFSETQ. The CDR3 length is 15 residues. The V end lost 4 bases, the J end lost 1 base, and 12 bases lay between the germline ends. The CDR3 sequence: CASSAFWGSNQPQHF. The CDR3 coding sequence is TGCGCCAGCAGCGCGTTTTGGGGCAGCAATCAGCCCCAGCATTTT.

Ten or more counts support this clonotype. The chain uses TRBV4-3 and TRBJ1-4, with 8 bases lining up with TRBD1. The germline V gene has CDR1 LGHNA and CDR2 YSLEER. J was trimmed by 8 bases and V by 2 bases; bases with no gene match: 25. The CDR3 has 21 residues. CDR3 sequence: CASSQLLLSGGSTGGYEKLFF. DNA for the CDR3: TGCGCCAGCAGCCAACTACTCCTCTCAGGGGGCAGTACCGGTGGTTACGAAAAACTGTTTTTT.

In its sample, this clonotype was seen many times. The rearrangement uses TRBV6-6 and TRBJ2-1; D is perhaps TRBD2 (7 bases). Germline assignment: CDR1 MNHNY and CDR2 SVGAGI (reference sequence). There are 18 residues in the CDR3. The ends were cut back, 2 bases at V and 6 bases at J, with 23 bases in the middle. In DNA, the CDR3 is TGTGCCAGCAGTTACCGGAACGCGCGGGGGCCCATGAGCAATGAGCAGTTCTTC. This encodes CASSYRNARGPMSNEQFF.

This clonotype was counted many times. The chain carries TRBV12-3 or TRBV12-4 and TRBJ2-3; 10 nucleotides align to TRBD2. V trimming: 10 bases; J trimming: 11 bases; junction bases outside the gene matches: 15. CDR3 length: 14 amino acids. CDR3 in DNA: TGTGCCACTACGAGCGGGGGGGCTTCCCCGGGGCAGTATTTT. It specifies CATTSGGASPGQYF.

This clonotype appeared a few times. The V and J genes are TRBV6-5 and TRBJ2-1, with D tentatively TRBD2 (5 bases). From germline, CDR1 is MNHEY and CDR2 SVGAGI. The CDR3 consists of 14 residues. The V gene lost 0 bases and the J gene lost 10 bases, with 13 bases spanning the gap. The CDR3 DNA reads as TGTGCCAGCAGTTACTCGATGTCCGGGAAGGAGCAGTTCTTC. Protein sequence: CASSYSMSGKEQFF.

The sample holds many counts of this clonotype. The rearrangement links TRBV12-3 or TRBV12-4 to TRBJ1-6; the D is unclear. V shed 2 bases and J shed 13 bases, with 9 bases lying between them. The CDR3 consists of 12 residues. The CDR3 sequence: CASSLSAGPLHF. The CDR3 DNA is TGTGCCAGCAGTTTATCTGCCGGTCCCCTCCACTTT.

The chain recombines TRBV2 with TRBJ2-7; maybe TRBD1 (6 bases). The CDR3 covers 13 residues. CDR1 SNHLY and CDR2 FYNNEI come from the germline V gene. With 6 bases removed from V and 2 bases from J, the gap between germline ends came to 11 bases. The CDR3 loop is CASSLRDTYEQYV. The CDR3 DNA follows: TGTGCCAGCAGCCTCCGGGACACCTACGAGCAGTACGTC.

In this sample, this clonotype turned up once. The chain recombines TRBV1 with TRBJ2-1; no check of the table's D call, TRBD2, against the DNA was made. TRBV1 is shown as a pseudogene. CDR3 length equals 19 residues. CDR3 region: CTSSQGNYRGLADNNEQFF. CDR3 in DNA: TGCACCAGCAGCCAAGGCAATTATCGAGGACTAGCGGATAACAATGAGCAGTTCTTC.

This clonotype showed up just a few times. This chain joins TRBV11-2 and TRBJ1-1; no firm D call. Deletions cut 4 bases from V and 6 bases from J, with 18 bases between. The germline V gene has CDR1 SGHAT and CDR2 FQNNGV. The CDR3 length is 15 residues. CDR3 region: CASSSPGVRYAEAFF. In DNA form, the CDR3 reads TGTGCCAGCAGCTCCCCGGGAGTCCGGTACGCTGAAGCTTTCTTT. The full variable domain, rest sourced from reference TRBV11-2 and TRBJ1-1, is EAGVAQSPRYKIIEKRQSVAFWCNPISGHATLYWYQQILGQGPKLLIQFQNNGVVDDSQLPKDRFSAERLKGVDSTLKIQPAKLEDSAVYLCASSSPGVRYAEAFFGQGTRLTVV.

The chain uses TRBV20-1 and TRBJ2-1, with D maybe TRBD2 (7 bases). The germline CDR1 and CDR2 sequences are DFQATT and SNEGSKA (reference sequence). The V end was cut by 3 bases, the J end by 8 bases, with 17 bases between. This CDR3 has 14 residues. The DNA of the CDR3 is TGCAGTGCTAGTCGAGGGGGGGCAATGGATGAGCAGTTCTTC. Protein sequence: CSASRGGAMDEQFF.

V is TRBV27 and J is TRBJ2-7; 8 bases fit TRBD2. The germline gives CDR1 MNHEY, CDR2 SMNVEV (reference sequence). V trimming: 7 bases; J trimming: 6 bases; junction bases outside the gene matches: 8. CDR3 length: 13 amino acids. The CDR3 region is CASKPLAGGEQYV. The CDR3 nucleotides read TGTGCCAGCAAACCCCTCGCGGGGGGCGAGCAGTACGTC.

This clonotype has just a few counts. As DNA, the CDR3 is TGTGCCAGCAGATCCGGGACTAGCGGGGGGGTTTACACAGATACGCAGTATTTT. This encodes CASRSGTSGGVYTDTQYF. This chain uses TRBV7-2 with TRBJ2-3; TRBD2 matches 16 bases. Trimming at V came to 6 bases and at J to 2 bases, leaving 8 bases not matched to a gene. Germline CDR1 is SGHTA and CDR2 is FQGNSA. There are 18 residues in the CDR3.